This T cell receptor beta chain was recovered during a study of T cell responses to AZD1222 COVID-19 vaccine (dated by TCRdb to about 2021). Concerning the study at large: TCR sequencing was performed for roughly 240 trial participants, of whom about 200 were given two doses of AZD1222 and some 26 were given two doses of MenACWY control vaccine. Trial participants were enrolled into age subgroups of 18-55, 56-69 and 70-plus years, which contained around 150, 28 and 57 TCR-sequenced participants, respectively. Study-wide findings and limitations: Epitopes outside the regions mutated in the B.1.351 and B.1.1.7 variants were reportedly recognized by nearly half of the unique spike-specific TCRs. Spike-specific TCR breadth and depth rose significantly after two AZD1222 doses compared with day 0 and with MenACWY recipients. Participants were mostly white British, with more females than males. The authors suggested clonal diversity may have been underestimated. The 56-69-year group was small, and its depth increase did not reach significance, likely because of low power. No day 14 peak-response samples were available, so repertoires were characterized only after the peak T cell response. Only a handful of AZD1222 recipients were SARS-CoV-2 seropositive at baseline, limiting conclusions about previously exposed vaccinees. The whole spike protein was spanned by vaccine-associated CD4 TCRs, and dominant responses were seen in regions 160-218 and 743-854.

From the cysteine through the phenylalanine, the CDR3 covers 14 amino acids. CDR3 DNA only is kept here, 42 bases in frame from base 1. The sample's time point label, decoded: baseline before first vaccination. According to the study, the label for this sample's treatment or condition signals: meningococcal conjugate vaccine given as trial control. Samples from vaccinated people were obtained from the UK trials COV001 and COV002, which included a single-blind randomized controlled phase 2/3 trial of AZD1222 (ChAdOx1 nCoV-19) in healthy adults. Trial participant PBMC samples were collected at day 0 and day 28 after the second dose for TCRbeta chain sequencing. The CDR3 regions of human TCRbeta chains were subjected to immunosequencing. Processing in the source paper ran as follows. TCRs in the repertoires were matched against a reference library of SARS-CoV-2-specific TCRs that had been generated with the MIRA antigen-specificity platform. Breadth was defined as the fraction of unique TCRs that were SARS-CoV-2-associated, and depth was defined as the fraction of total T cells that were SARS-CoV-2-associated. Using the MIRA data, each spike-specific TCR was assigned both to the spike region to which the TCR was reactive and to a CD4 or CD8 class. Log10-transformed breadth and depth values were compared by one-way ANOVA with Sidak's multiple comparisons tests. This immuneACCESS table, as held by TCRdb, lists in-frame sequences with V and J called but not all clones. Of the missing ones, under half trace to an unresolved V gene in checked studies; the others have no known cause. V and J calls and clone size are as listed in that table; D and trimming were resolved from the DNA. The sample includes 57,000 or so clones, with 75% to 90% observed a single time. The top ten clones comprise approximately 19% of the sample.

Concerning this clone itself: Its antigen is still unknown. No much larger clone exists at a distance of one base, and base qualities are not known.

Recombination linked TRBV21-1 to TRBJ1-6; the table's D gene call, TRBD1, was not cross checked with the DNA. TRBV21-1 is labeled a pseudogene. This clonotype was sampled from an adult in good health. Source: peripheral blood, taken on day 0 of MenACWY control vaccination. The DNA is as follows: TGTGCCAGCAGGCAAGACAGGGTAGGTTCACCCCTCCACTTT. The resulting protein is CASRQDRVGSPLHF.